A selection of T cell receptor beta chains follows, all from one sample in a study of early T cells in non-severe SARS-CoV-2 infection. In TCRdb, the 5' RACE reads were re-called with MiXCR into one record per CDR3 protein. This sample has 50,000 to 65,000 distinct CDR3 sequences, with around a tenth found just once. The sequenced sample consisted of whole blood. These receptors originate from an adult who was a healthcare worker with PCR-confirmed SARS-CoV-2 infection or an uninfected control (not recorded which). Each CDR3 is given with its conserved first and last residue. The D gene is left open where the match is weak. Clone size appears in some rows only: once, few, many, or a class for an expanded clone.

D gene: TRBD1
clone size: many
V gene: TRBV9
J gene: TRBJ2-3
CDR3 DNA: TGTGCCAGCCGGGACAGGGGGACAGATACGCAGTATTTT
CDR3 protein: CASRDRGTDTQYF

D gene: TRBD1
clone size: many
V gene: TRBV18
J gene: TRBJ1-2
CDR3 DNA: TGTGCCAGCTCACCACCAGCACAGGGGGATAACTATGGCTACACCTTC
CDR3 protein: CASSPPAQGDNYGYTF

D gene: TRBD2
clone size: many
V gene: TRBV20-1
J gene: TRBJ2-7
CDR3 DNA: TGCAGTGCTACCTGGACTAGCGGGGGGCCGCCCTACGAGCAGTACTTC
CDR3 protein: CSATWTSGGPPYEQYF

D gene: .
clone size: many
V gene: TRBV9
J gene: TRBJ1-1
CDR3 DNA: TGTGCCAGCAGCGGAAGTATGAACACTGAAGCTTTCTTT
CDR3 protein: CASSGSMNTEAFF

D gene: .
clone size: many
V gene: TRBV7-8
J gene: TRBJ1-5
CDR3 DNA: TGTGCCAGCAGCCTAATTTCAGGGAGGGGTCAGCCCCAGCATTTT
CDR3 protein: CASSLISGRGQPQHF

D gene: TRBD1
clone size: many
V gene: TRBV20-1
J gene: TRBJ1-2
CDR3 DNA: TGCAGTGCGCTACAGGGGAGCTATGGCTACACCTTC
CDR3 protein: CSALQGSYGYTF

D gene: .
clone size: few
V gene: TRBV20-1
J gene: TRBJ2-1
CDR3 DNA: TGCAGTGCTAACCCCTATGTTTTAGCCAGGGATGAGCAGTTCTTC
CDR3 protein: CSANPYVLARDEQFF

D gene: .
clone size: .
V gene: TRBV29-1
J gene: TRBJ1-1
CDR3 DNA: TGCAGCGTTGAATTCGGAGGGATGAACACTGAAGCTTTCTTT
CDR3 protein: CSVEFGGMNTEAFF

D gene: .
clone size: few
V gene: TRBV5-1
J gene: TRBJ1-1
CDR3 DNA: TGCGCCAGCAGCCCGCTGGGGGGAAACACTGAAGCTTTCTTT
CDR3 protein: CASSPLGGNTEAFF

D gene: TRBD2
clone size: many
V gene: TRBV7-8
J gene: TRBJ2-3
CDR3 DNA: TGTGCCAGCAGTCTTATAGCGGGAGCGGAAACAGATACGCAGTATTTT
CDR3 protein: CASSLIAGAETDTQYF

D gene: .
clone size: few
V gene: TRBV5-4
J gene: TRBJ1-6
CDR3 DNA: TGTGCCAACAGCTTGGACGGGGGGAATTCACCCCTCCACTTT
CDR3 protein: CANSLDGGNSPLHF

D gene: .
clone size: .
V gene: TRBV18
J gene: TRBJ2-7
CDR3 DNA: TGTGCCAGCTCACCGACGAGGGACTCGTACTCCTACGAGCAGTACTTC
CDR3 protein: CASSPTRDSYSYEQYF

D gene: .
clone size: many
V gene: TRBV30
J gene: TRBJ1-2
CDR3 DNA: TGTGCCGGGGGGGGAGCTAACTATGGCTACACCTTC
CDR3 protein: CAGGGANYGYTF

D gene: .
clone size: many
V gene: TRBV7-2
J gene: TRBJ2-5
CDR3 DNA: TGTGCCAGCAGCTTAGGACAGGGAGGATTGGAGACCCAGTACTTC
CDR3 protein: CASSLGQGGLETQYF

D gene: .
clone size: many
V gene: TRBV7-9
J gene: TRBJ2-7
CDR3 DNA: TGTGCCAGCAGCTTAGCGCGGGACGAGCAGTACTTC
CDR3 protein: CASSLARDEQYF

D gene: .
clone size: many
V gene: TRBV21-1
J gene: TRBJ2-6
CDR3 DNA: TGTGCCAGCAGCAAAGCAGAGGGCCCTGGGGCCAACGTCCTGACTTTC
CDR3 protein: CASSKAEGPGANVLTF

D gene: TRBD2
clone size: many
V gene: TRBV4-2
J gene: TRBJ2-1
CDR3 DNA: TGTGCCAGCAGCCAAGATATCCTAGCGGCCCCCCAAGACAATGAGCAGTTCTTC
CDR3 protein: CASSQDILAAPQDNEQFF

D gene: TRBD1
clone size: many
V gene: TRBV10-2
J gene: TRBJ1-1
CDR3 DNA: TGCGCCAGCAGAGGACAGGGGTTTGACACTGAAGCTTTCTTT
CDR3 protein: CASRGQGFDTEAFF

D gene: TRBD2
clone size: many
V gene: TRBV27
J gene: TRBJ2-3
CDR3 DNA: TGTGCCAGCAGTCAGGGTGTAGGCGGGGGGGCCACAGATACGCAGTATTTT
CDR3 protein: CASSQGVGGGATDTQYF

D gene: .
clone size: once
V gene: TRBV7-9
J gene: TRBJ1-2
CDR3 DNA: TGTGCCAGCAGCGCTACCAGGACAGATCCCTATGGCTACACCTTC
CDR3 protein: CASSATRTDPYGYTF

D gene: TRBD1
clone size: .
V gene: TRBV29-1
J gene: TRBJ1-2
CDR3 DNA: TGCAGCGTAAACTCCGGGACAGGGAATGGCTACACCTTC
CDR3 protein: CSVNSGTGNGYTF

D gene: .
clone size: .
V gene: TRBV7-9
J gene: TRBJ1-4
CDR3 DNA: TGTGCCAGCAGCTTTACAGGGAACGAAAAACTGTTTTTT
CDR3 protein: CASSFTGNEKLFF

D gene: .
clone size: many
V gene: TRBV29-1
J gene: TRBJ2-3
CDR3 DNA: TGCAGCGTACCCCGACAGACAGATACGCAGTATTTT
CDR3 protein: CSVPRQTDTQYF

D gene: .
clone size: .
V gene: TRBV20-1
J gene: TRBJ1-6
CDR3 DNA: TGCAGTGCTAGACCCGTACTTACGACTAGCTCCTATAATTCACCCCTCCACTTT
CDR3 protein: CSARPVLTTSSYNSPLHF

D gene: TRBD2
clone size: many
V gene: TRBV5-4
J gene: TRBJ2-1
CDR3 DNA: TGTACCAGCAGCTTCCTAGCGGGAGAGGACAATGAGCAGTTCTTC
CDR3 protein: CTSSFLAGEDNEQFF

D gene: .
clone size: .
V gene: TRBV7-2
J gene: TRBJ2-3
CDR3 DNA: TGTGCCAGCAGATTTGGGGCAGGGCCGACAGATACGCAGTATTTT
CDR3 protein: CASRFGAGPTDTQYF

D gene: TRBD2
clone size: many
V gene: TRBV5-4
J gene: TRBJ2-7
CDR3 DNA: TGTGCCAGCAGCGCCGGGACTAGCGGAGGTTACGAGCAGTACTTC
CDR3 protein: CASSAGTSGGYEQYF

D gene: TRBD1
clone size: .
V gene: TRBV29-1
J gene: TRBJ2-5
CDR3 DNA: TGCAGCGTCGGGACAGGGCAGACCCAGTACTTC
CDR3 protein: CSVGTGQTQYF

D gene: .
clone size: few
V gene: TRBV9
J gene: TRBJ2-1
CDR3 DNA: TGTGCCAGCAGTCAAATGGGAACAGTCCGCTCCTACAATGAGCAGTTCTTC
CDR3 protein: CASSQMGTVRSYNEQFF

D gene: .
clone size: many
V gene: TRBV5-1
J gene: TRBJ2-1
CDR3 DNA: TGCGCCAGCAGCAGGACCCAAGCGAATCGGAATGAGCAGTTCTTC
CDR3 protein: CASSRTQANRNEQFF

D gene: .
clone size: .
V gene: TRBV7-9
J gene: TRBJ2-1
CDR3 DNA: TGTGTCACCGTTCAGTTGACTTACAATGAGCAGTTCTTC
CDR3 protein: CVTVQLTYNEQFF

D gene: .
clone size: many
V gene: TRBV11-2
J gene: TRBJ2-3
CDR3 DNA: TGTGCCAGCAGCTTAAGAGATACGCAGTATTTT
CDR3 protein: CASSLRDTQYF

D gene: TRBD1
clone size: many
V gene: TRBV4-1
J gene: TRBJ2-7
CDR3 DNA: TGCGCCAGCAGCCACGAAACCGGGACAGGGGTCTTAAAACAGTACTTC
CDR3 protein: CASSHETGTGVLKQYF

D gene: TRBD1
clone size: many
V gene: TRBV19
J gene: TRBJ1-5
CDR3 DNA: TGTGCCAGTAGTACCGGGACAGGGGTTTCGAGACAGCCCCAGCATTTT
CDR3 protein: CASSTGTGVSRQPQHF

D gene: .
clone size: medium-sized
V gene: TRBV7-9
J gene: TRBJ2-3
CDR3 DNA: TGTGCCAGCAGCTACCGGTGGGATACGCAGTATTTT
CDR3 protein: CASSYRWDTQYF

D gene: .
clone size: many
V gene: TRBV6-5
J gene: TRBJ1-6
CDR3 DNA: TGTGCCAGCAGTTCCGATTATAATTCACCCCTCCACTTT
CDR3 protein: CASSSDYNSPLHF

D gene: TRBD1
clone size: many
V gene: TRBV11-2
J gene: TRBJ1-4
CDR3 DNA: TGTGCCAGCAGCTCCGGGACAGGGGGTGAAAAACTGTTTTTT
CDR3 protein: CASSSGTGGEKLFF

D gene: TRBD1
clone size: .
V gene: TRBV28
J gene: TRBJ2-1
CDR3 DNA: TGTGCCAGCAGTTCGCGACAGGGTGACGAGTTCTTC
CDR3 protein: CASSSRQGDEFF

D gene: .
clone size: many
V gene: TRBV9
J gene: TRBJ1-2
CDR3 DNA: TGTGCCAGCAGCGTAGGAGTGATGGGTTCTGGCTACACCTTC
CDR3 protein: CASSVGVMGSGYTF

D gene: .
clone size: many
V gene: TRBV5-4
J gene: TRBJ2-3
CDR3 DNA: TGTGCCAGCAGCTCCCGGGACACCACAGATACGCAGTATTTT
CDR3 protein: CASSSRDTTDTQYF

D gene: .
clone size: many
V gene: TRBV6-5
J gene: TRBJ2-5
CDR3 DNA: TGTGCCAGCAGGATAAGCGGCTGGCAAGAGACCCAGTACTTC
CDR3 protein: CASRISGWQETQYF

D gene: TRBD1
clone size: few
V gene: TRBV5-5
J gene: TRBJ2-1
CDR3 DNA: TGTGCCAGCAGCCCGGTAACAGGGGATGTCTACAATGAGCAGTTCTTC
CDR3 protein: CASSPVTGDVYNEQFF

D gene: TRBD1
clone size: .
V gene: TRBV10-3
J gene: TRBJ1-6
CDR3 DNA: TGTGCCATTAGACCCGGGACAGGGGACAATTCACCCCTCCACTTT
CDR3 protein: CAIRPGTGDNSPLHF